Listed below are T cell receptor beta chains from one sample, sequenced in a study of graft-versus-host responses after intestinal transplantation. Measured with immunoSEQ multiplex PCR; TCRdb has only the in-frame clones, and not every one. The sample records 65,000 to 90,000 clones, more than 85% being singletons. The antigens these receptors bind are not known. Sequencing used unstimulated CD8+ T cells sorted from spleen or lymph node cells, obtained before transplant. The source is a human donor who was the organ donor for an intestinal transplant. Each CDR3 is given with its conserved first and last residue. The D gene is left open where the match is weak. The size entry is marked missing in some rows and otherwise reads once, few, many or a size class.

J gene | clone size | V gene | D gene | CDR3 protein | CDR3 DNA
TRBJ2-7 | - | TRBV16 | - | CASSQSGEKRVSSYEQYF | TGTGCCAGCAGCCAATCGGGGGAGAAGAGGGTTTCCTCCTACGAGCAGTACTTC
TRBJ2-3 | - | TRBV7-8 | - | CASSLGARIYTDTQYF | TGTGCCAGCAGCCTAGGAGCGAGAATCTACACAGATACGCAGTATTTT
TRBJ2-7 | - | TRBV5-4 | TRBD2 | CASSTGLADEQYF | TGTGCCAGCAGCACGGGACTAGCGGACGAGCAGTACTTC
TRBJ2-2 | few | TRBV5-5 | TRBD2 | CASLGLAGVETGELFF | TGTGCCAGCTTAGGGCTAGCGGGAGTAGAAACCGGGGAGCTGTTTTTT
TRBJ2-2 | - | TRBV11-2 | - | CASSWTTGELFF | TGTGCCAGCAGCTGGACCACCGGGGAACTGTTTTTT
TRBJ2-1 | - | TRBV10-3 | - | CAISENGPSYNEQFF | TGTGCCATCAGTGAAAACGGGCCGTCCTACAATGAGCAGTTCTTC
TRBJ1-2 | - | TRBV11-2 | TRBD1 | CASSAGTGLYGYTF | TGTGCCAGCAGCGCTGGGACAGGGCTCTATGGCTACACCTTC
TRBJ2-1 | - | TRBV2 | - | CASSHGQLSYNEQFF | TGTGCCAGCAGTCACGGACAGTTGTCCTACAATGAGCAGTTCTTC
TRBJ2-1 | - | TRBV27 | TRBD2 | CASSGALAGDFNEQFF | TGTGCCAGCAGTGGGGCTCTGGCGGGGGACTTCAATGAGCAGTTCTTC
TRBJ1-1 | - | TRBV5-4 | - | CASSWRPATEAFF | TGTGCCAGCAGCTGGCGTCCCGCCACTGAAGCTTTCTTT
TRBJ2-5 | - | TRBV5-1 | - | CASSSMSEEETQYF | TGCGCCAGCAGCTCCATGTCAGAGGAAGAGACCCAGTACTTC
TRBJ2-1 | - | TRBV15 | - | CATSPDSSYNEQFF | TGTGCCACCAGCCCAGATAGCTCCTACAATGAGCAGTTCTTC
TRBJ2-1 | - | TRBV5-1 | TRBD1 | CASSSGTRGGIEQFF | TGCGCCAGCAGCTCCGGGACAAGAGGGGGCATTGAGCAGTTCTTC
TRBJ2-7 | - | TRBV18 | - | CASSPPAPSLYEQYF | TGTGCCAGCTCACCCCCGGCTCCCAGCCTCTACGAGCAGTACTTC
TRBJ1-1 | - | TRBV9 | - | CASSSSGTMNTEAFF | TGTGCCAGCAGCTCCTCGGGGACGATGAACACTGAAGCTTTCTTT
TRBJ2-7 | - | TRBV27 | TRBD2 | CASSFSGTYEQYF | TGTGCCAGCAGTTTTAGCGGGACCTACGAGCAGTACTTC
TRBJ2-7 | - | TRBV2 | TRBD1 | CASSDRDSVYEQYF | TGTGCCAGCAGTGACCGGGACAGCGTCTACGAGCAGTACTTC
TRBJ2-5 | - | TRBV5-1 | TRBD2 | CASSGLAGEETQYF | TGCGCCAGCAGCGGACTAGCGGGGGAAGAGACCCAGTACTTC
TRBJ2-5 | - | TRBV7-6 | TRBD1 | CASRQDRGFETQYF | TGTGCCAGCCGCCAAGACAGGGGGTTTGAGACCCAGTACTTC
TRBJ2-7 | - | TRBV6-5 | TRBD2 | CASSYEGTSDYEQYF | TGTGCCAGCAGTTACGAAGGGACTAGCGACTACGAGCAGTACTTC
TRBJ2-7 | once | TRBV14 | - | CASSQVLYEQYF | TGTGCCAGCAGCCAAGTTCTGTACGAGCAGTACTTC
TRBJ1-4 | - | TRBV5-1 | - | CASSLFVVGATNEKLFF | TGCGCCAGCAGCTTGTTCGTTGTCGGTGCAACTAATGAAAAACTGTTTTTT
TRBJ2-1 | - | TRBV4-1 | - | CASSQGALTPSEQFF | TGCGCCAGCAGCCAAGGAGCCCTTACACCGAGTGAGCAGTTCTTC
TRBJ1-5 | - | TRBV5-6 | TRBD1 | CASSSRTGYFSNQPQHF | TGTGCCAGCAGCTCCAGGACAGGGTATTTTAGCAATCAGCCCCAGCATTTT
TRBJ2-1 | - | TRBV2 | - | CASYRSSTPSRDISSYNEQFF | TGTGCCAGCTATAGATCTTCAACTCCAAGCCGGGACATAAGCTCCTACAATGAGCAGTTCTTC
TRBJ1-5 | few | TRBV9 | - | CASSGEGIQPQHF | TGTGCCAGCAGCGGGGAGGGCATACAGCCCCAGCATTTT